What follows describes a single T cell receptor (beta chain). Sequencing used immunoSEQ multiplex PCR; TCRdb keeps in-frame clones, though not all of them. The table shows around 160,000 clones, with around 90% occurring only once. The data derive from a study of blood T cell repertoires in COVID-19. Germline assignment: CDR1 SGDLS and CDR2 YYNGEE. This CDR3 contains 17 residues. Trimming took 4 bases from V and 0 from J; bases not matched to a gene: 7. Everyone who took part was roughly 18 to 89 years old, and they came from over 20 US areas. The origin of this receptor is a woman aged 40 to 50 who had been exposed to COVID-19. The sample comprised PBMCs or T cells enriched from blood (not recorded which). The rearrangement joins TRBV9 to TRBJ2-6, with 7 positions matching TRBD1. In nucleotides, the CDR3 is TGTGCCAGCAGCCCGGACAGGCCCTTCTCTGGGGCCAACGTCCTGACTTTC. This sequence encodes CASSPDRPFSGANVLTF.